This passage covers 13 T cell receptor beta chains from one sample sequenced in a study of T cell repertoires in cytomegalovirus infection (dated by TCRdb to between 2018 and 2020). These receptors have no known antigen. The instrument was an Illumina HiSeq 1500. TCRdb reran the public reads through fastp at Q25 and MiXCR, keeping productive beta chains. Each CDR3 protein appears once, grouped with its most common genes and DNA. The sample has 550,000 to 700,000 distinct CDR3 sequences on record, around two fifths of them singletons. The ten largest clonotypes hold 40% to 60% of the sample. Reading the label with the study, this specimen's treatment or condition is: in vitro stimulation with specific CMV peptide epitopes to enrich CMV-specific T cells. The sample was cultured PBMCs, taken from culture after CMV antigen stimulation. These receptors came from a human donor in good health (CMV status not recorded). Some clones in this sample may be carry-over from other donors' samples.

This clonotype was observed once. V usage is TRBV6-1 and J usage is TRBJ2-1; 16 bases are shared with TRBD2. This CDR3 contains 15 residues. Germline V gene lookup returns CDR1 MNHNS and CDR2 SASEGT. Trimming at V came to 6 bases and at J to 6 bases, leaving 2 bases not matched to a gene. CDR3 loop: CASRGLAGGGNEQFF. The CDR3 DNA reads TGTGCCAGCAGGGGACTAGCGGGAGGGGGCAATGAGCAGTTCTTC.

This clonotype was counted a few times. The chain joins TRBV6-5 to TRBJ2-1; no firm D call. This CDR3 region has 12 residues. Per germline, CDR1 MNHEY and CDR2 SVGAGI. Trimming removed 2 bases from V and 10 bases from J, with 9 bases in between. CDR3 sequence (DNA): TGTGCCAGCAGTTACCCCTTGGGGGAGCAGTTCTTC. It yields the protein CASSYPLGEQFF.

The V and J genes are TRBV11-2 and TRBJ2-3, with 8 bases that match TRBD2. The CDR3 loop spans 13 amino acids. Germline trimming cut 5 bases from V and 7 bases from J; bases unmatched to any gene: 5. Germline V gene data show CDR1 as SGHAT and CDR2 as FQNNGV. The CDR3 is CASSAGLVNTQYF. As DNA, the CDR3 is TGTGCCAGCAGCGCGGGACTAGTGAATACGCAGTATTTT.

This chain joins TRBV7-2 and TRBJ2-3; possible D gene TRBD1, 6 bases. Germline assignment: CDR1 SGHTA and CDR2 FQGNSA. CDR3 length: 15 residues. V lost 3 bases to trimming and J lost 2 bases, with 12 bases between them. CDR3 sequence: CASSLSGGYTDTQYF. The CDR3 DNA follows: TGTGCCAGCAGCTTGAGTGGGGGCTACACAGATACGCAGTATTTT.

The chain is built from TRBV28 and TRBJ1-4, with 7 bases fitting TRBD1. V dropped 5 bases and J dropped 3; count of bases not matched to a gene: 6. CDR3 length: 15 amino acids. Germline CDR1 and CDR2: MDHEN and SYDVKM. CDR3 protein: CASSRNRGSNEKLFF. CDR3 DNA: TGTGCCAGCAGTAGAAACAGGGGATCTAATGAAAAACTGTTTTTT. The full variable domain, in which reference TRBV28 and TRBJ1-4 provide the parts outside the CDR3, is DVKVTQSSRYLVKRTGEKVFLECVQDMDHENMFWYRQDPGLGLRLIYFSYDVKMKEKGDIPEGYSVSREKKERFSLILESASTNQTSMYLCASSRNRGSNEKLFFGSGTQLSVL.

The CDR3 nucleotides read TGTGCCAGTCGGGGAGGCAGGGAGGATTATAGCAATCAGCCCCAGCATTTT. This gives the protein CASRGGREDYSNQPQHF. The chain links TRBV19 to TRBJ1-5; D may be TRBD1 (5 bases). Germline loops: CDR1 LNHDA, CDR2 SQIVND (reference sequence). V was pared by 8 bases and J by 0 bases, with 20 bases between. This CDR3 is 17 amino acids long.

V is TRBV7-9 and J is TRBJ2-5; 7 nucleotides match TRBD1. The germline V gene has CDR1 SEHNR and CDR2 FQNEAQ (reference sequence). This CDR3 spans 16 amino acids. The ends lost 3 bases at V and 3 bases at J; junction bases unmatched: 10. CDR3 loop: CASSFQTGAREETQYF. The CDR3 region has the DNA TGTGCCAGCAGCTTCCAAACAGGGGCCAGAGAAGAGACCCAGTACTTC.

This clonotype was detected a few times. The chain combines TRBV7-9 with TRBJ2-4, with D maybe TRBD1 (6 bases). With 2 bases removed from V and 8 bases from J, the gap between germline ends came to 16 bases. The length of the CDR3 is 15 residues. Germline V lookup: CDR1 SEHNR, CDR2 FQNEAQ (reference sequence). CDR3 DNA sequence: TGTGCCAGCAGCTTACCAGGTCAGGGGAAGGACATTCAGTACTTC. It is translated as CASSLPGQGKDIQYF.

The sample holds one count of this clonotype. The chain employs TRBV7-6 and TRBJ2-7, with D perhaps matching TRBD1 or TRBD2 (5 bases each). Trimming removed 5 bases from V and 4 bases from J, with 12 bases in between. The germline V gene has CDR1 SGHVS and CDR2 FNYEAQ. The CDR3 is 13 amino acids. The CDR3 DNA reads TGTGCCAGCAGCCGGTTTGGGGGATACGAGCAGTACTTC. Translating it yields CASSRFGGYEQYF.

This clonotype appeared a single time. The chain carries TRBV27 and TRBJ2-1; 8 positions agree with TRBD1. With V trimmed by 8 bases and J by 8 bases, 8 bases remained unmatched. The CDR3 runs to 13 residues. CDR1 and CDR2 (germline): MNHEY, SMNVEV (reference sequence). The CDR3 reads CASLGAGGDEQFF. CDR3 DNA sequence: TGTGCCAGCCTTGGGGCAGGGGGCGATGAGCAGTTCTTC.

The chain joins TRBV6-2 or TRBV6-3 to TRBJ2-1; 16 bases map to TRBD2. J was trimmed by 2 bases and V by 6 bases; bases with no gene match: 4. The CDR3 has 17 residues. The germline CDR1 and CDR2 sequences are MNHEY and SVGEGT. CDR3 sequence reads: CASRAGTSGGAYNEQFF. For the CDR3, the DNA is TGTGCCAGCAGGGCCGGGACTAGCGGGGGGGCCTACAATGAGCAGTTCTTC.

This clonotype appeared a few times. The rearrangement joins TRBV11-2 to TRBJ2-7; the match to TRBD1 covers 7 bases. The germline CDR1 and CDR2 sequences are SGHAT and FQNNGV. The CDR3 totals 13 residues. V dropped 5 bases and J dropped 6; count of bases not matched to a gene: 7. CDR3 region: CASSPGQMGEQYF. CDR3 bases: TGTGCCAGCAGCCCGGGACAGATGGGCGAGCAGTACTTC.

The chain joins TRBV12-3 or TRBV12-4 to TRBJ1-3; D is unresolved. Trimming removed 5 bases from V and 5 bases from J, with 19 bases in between. The CDR3 spans 16 residues. In nucleotides, the CDR3 is TGTGCCAGCAGTAGCAGTCGGCTGCGTAGCCGAAACACCATATATTTT. Protein sequence: CASSSSRLRSRNTIYF.